This TCR beta chain was sequenced during a study of T cell responses to AZD1222 COVID-19 vaccine. Study-wide findings and caveats: Baseline seropositives among AZD1222 recipients totaled only 5 to 7. The repertoires were collected only after the peak T cell response.

The CDR3 extends over 17 amino acids. Trimming took off 3 bases at V and 4 bases at J, with 21 bases between the two ends. Germline V CDR1 and CDR2: KGHSH, LQKENI. On this clone: Its target is not known.

Produced via immunoSEQ multiplex PCR; TCRdb's table is partial and in-frame only. The sample shows 150,000 to 200,000 clones, about 91% of them seen only once. The receptor comes from an adult in good health. The sequenced sample was peripheral blood, obtained on day 0 of AZD1222 vaccination. The rearrangement links TRBV18 to TRBJ1-1; TRBD1 is a possible D gene (6 bases). The CDR3 region is CASSPRKNGGGGTEAFF. CDR3 DNA sequence: TGTGCCAGCTCACCCCGTAAAAACGGGGGCGGGGGCACTGAAGCTTTCTTT. Full variable domain (outside the CDR3, taken from reference TRBV18 and TRBJ1-1): NAGVMQNPRHLVRRRGQEARLRCSPMKGHSHVYWYRQLPEEGLKFMVYLQKENIIDESGMPKERFSAEFPKEGPSILRIQQVVRGDSAAYFCASSPRKNGGGGTEAFFGQGTRLTVV.